This T cell receptor beta chain was obtained from a study of cytomegalovirus exposure and HLA in healthy donors. For the study at large: Within an early data release were about 85 million unique TCRs drawn from HLA-typed donors.

Study-level findings and limits: Equally common other TCR beta chains were less clonally expanded than HLA-associated ones, a later analysis found. Information on immune exposure was restricted to one variable (CMV serostatus). Analysis performed later found approximately 17,000 TCR beta sequences associated with HLA alleles at 0.05 false discovery rate.

PCR employed 60 Vbeta and 13 Jbeta primers. Produced via immunoSEQ multiplex PCR; TCRdb's table is partial and in-frame only. The sample holds approximately 150,000 clones, roughly 79% seen once. Comments on this clone: What it binds is unknown.

This CDR3 is built from 14 residues. Germline loops: CDR1 SNHLY, CDR2 FYNNEI. Trimming removed 8 bases from V and 1 base from J, with 13 bases in between. Sequenced sample: PBMCs. This clonotype originated in a man aged 35 to 55 in good health and CMV-seronegative. V usage is TRBV2 and J usage is TRBJ2-3; possible D gene TRBD2, 6 bases. CDR3 in DNA: TGTGCCAGCCCCTCTAGCGCGGGCACAGATACGCAGTATTTT. Its translation: CASPSSAGTDTQYF. Drawing the rest from reference TRBV2 and TRBJ2-3, the complete variable domain is EPEVTQTPSHQVTQMGQEVILRCVPISNHLYFYWYRQILGQKVEFLVSFYNNEISEKSEIFDDQFSVERPDGSNFTLKIRSTKLEDSAMYFCASPSSAGTDTQYFGPGTRLTVL.